Below, 23 T cell receptor beta chains from the same sample are listed, as sequenced in a study of blood T cell repertoires in COVID-19 (dated by TCRdb to 2018 to 2020). Libraries were built with the immunoSEQ multiplex PCR assay. This is the immuneACCESS table as TCRdb keeps it, with only in-frame sequences that have V and J called. A part of the clones is gone; compared with another copy, unresolved V genes explain less than half, and the rest is unexplained. Within this sample are roughly 430,000 clones, with over 75% of them counted one time only. Roughly 2% of the sample is taken by the ten largest. The source material was PBMCs or T cells enriched from blood (not recorded which). These receptor sequences come from a woman between 40 and 55 years old with acute COVID-19.

V is TRBV7-8 and J is TRBJ2-1; perhaps TRBD1 as D (6 bases). Trimming removed 8 bases at V and 6 bases at J, with 17 bases between. The CDR3 is made up of 14 amino acids. Germline V gene data show CDR1 as SGHVS and CDR2 as FQNEAQ. CDR3 DNA: TGTGCCAGCGGAAATCCAGGACAGTTCAATGAGCAGTTCTTC. As protein: CASGNPGQFNEQFF. Combining the CDR3 with reference TRBV7-8 and TRBJ2-1 gives the whole variable domain GAGVSQSPRYKVAKRGQDVALRCDPISGHVSLFWYQQALGQGPEFLTYFQNEAQLDKSGLPSDRFFAERPEGSVSTLKIQRTQQEDSAVYLCASGNPGQFNEQFFGPGTRLTVL.

A few counts support this clone. J is TRBJ2-1 and V is TRBV27, with 11 bases identical to TRBD2. The CDR3 is made up of 17 amino acids. CDR1 and CDR2 from the germline V gene are MNHEY and SMNVEV (reference sequence). Losses at the gene ends were 5 bases for V and 2 bases for J; bases not matched to a gene: 8. The CDR3 coding sequence is TGTGCCAGCAGTCCAGGAAGTAGCGGGGGGGCCTACAATGAGCAGTTCTTC. The encoded protein is CASSPGSSGGAYNEQFF.

The rearrangement uses TRBV30 and TRBJ1-1, with D possibly TRBD1 on 5 matching bases. The CDR3 has 13 amino acids. The ends were cut back, 4 bases at V and 5 bases at J, with 14 bases in the middle. The germline gives CDR1 GTSNPN, CDR2 SVGIG (reference sequence). Here the CDR3 reads CAWKGDLGTEAFF. The CDR3 DNA reads TGTGCCTGGAAAGGGGATCTGGGGACTGAAGCTTTCTTT.

The CDR3 sequence is CSAQETGIYTGELFF. CDR3 coding DNA: TGCAGCGCCCAAGAGACAGGGATATACACCGGGGAGCTGTTTTTT. The chain combines TRBV29-1 with TRBJ2-2; 7 bases agree with TRBD1. CDR3 length equals 15 residues. Trimming at V came to 7 bases and at J to 3 bases, leaving 11 bases not matched to a gene. Germline loops: CDR1 SQVTM, CDR2 ANQGSEA.

The chain has TRBV5-1 and TRBJ2-5, with TRBD2 matching over 11 bases. The CDR3 length is 15 residues. The junction had 6 bases not matched to a gene; V was cut back by 7 bases and J by 1 base. Germline-derived CDR1 and CDR2 are SGHRS and YFSETQ. Here the CDR3 reads CASSGSGGAQETQYF. DNA for the CDR3: TGCGCCAGCTCAGGTAGCGGGGGGGCCCAAGAGACCCAGTACTTC.

This clone was counted once. The chain links TRBV10-1 to TRBJ1-1, with D unresolved. Germline V lookup: CDR1 WNHNN, CDR2 SYGVQD (reference sequence). The CDR3 loop spans 13 amino acids. V was pared by 4 bases and J by 0 bases, with 6 bases between. Here the CDR3 reads CASSVSVNTEAFF. The CDR3 DNA follows: TGCGCCAGCAGTGTCTCGGTGAACACTGAAGCTTTCTTT.

The CDR3 is CASSRDVDYEQYF. In DNA, the CDR3 is TGCGCCAGCAGCCGGGATGTGGACTACGAGCAGTACTTC. V gene TRBV5-1 combines with J gene TRBJ2-7, with D possibly TRBD2 on 5 matching bases. The V gene's germline CDR1 is SGHRS and CDR2 YFSETQ. Trimming took 4 bases from V and 3 from J, leaving 11 bases between them. The CDR3 consists of 13 residues.

The chain is built from TRBV6-5 and TRBJ1-1, with D unclear. CDR3 length: 14 amino acids. V lost 6 bases and J 6 bases, leaving 17 bases between the germline ends. Germline-derived CDR1 and CDR2 are MNHEY and SVGAGI. The CDR3, as DNA: TGTGCCAGCAGCCCACATCAGGTTTCCGCTGAAGCTTTCTTT. It translates to CASSPHQVSAEAFF.

This clone was detected once. A junction end diverges from the germline sequence, so it may reflect a read error. The chain has TRBV7-9 and TRBJ2-3, with D tentatively TRBD1 (6 bases). The CDR3 contains 12 residues. Germline V gene data show CDR1 as SEHNR and CDR2 as FQNEAQ (reference sequence). Here the CDR3 DNA reads TGTGCCAGCAGCTTAGTGGGGTCAGGGGATGATTTT. Protein: CASSLVGSGDDF.

This clone was recorded only once. This chain uses TRBV3-1 (or the pseudogene TRBV3-2) with TRBJ2-2; 14 nucleotides line up with TRBD2. V lost 3 bases, J lost 2 bases, and 2 bases stayed unmatched. The CDR3 length is 17 residues. Germline V gene data show CDR1 as LGHDT and CDR2 as YNNKEL (reference sequence). The CDR3 sequence is CASSHGLAGGNTGELFF. The DNA of the CDR3 is TGTGCCAGCAGCCACGGACTAGCGGGGGGTAACACCGGGGAGCTGTTTTTT.

The genes are TRBV19 and TRBJ2-7; 8 positions agree with TRBD2. The V and J ends lost 8 bases and 2 bases, in that order; junction bases with no gene match: 8. This CDR3 has 14 residues. Germline V gene data show CDR1 as LNHDA and CDR2 as SQIVND (reference sequence). The CDR3 region is CASQTTSDTYEQYF. CDR3 bases: TGTGCCAGTCAGACGACTAGCGACACCTACGAGCAGTACTTC.

The chain joins TRBV7-8 to TRBJ2-5, with 9 bases lining up with TRBD2. Trimming took 5 bases from V and 1 from J; bases not matched to a gene: 14. This CDR3 is built from 18 residues. CDR1 SGHVS and CDR2 FQNEAQ come from the germline V gene. CDR3 residues: CASSREGQARGGQETQYF. The CDR3, as DNA: TGTGCCAGCAGCCGAGAGGGGCAGGCGCGGGGGGGCCAAGAGACCCAGTACTTC.

The chain is built from TRBV4-1 and TRBJ1-1; 7 bases are a match to TRBD1. Unmatched junction bases numbered 11, after V lost 1 base and J lost 6 bases. Looked up from germline, CDR1 is MGHRA and CDR2 is YSYEKL. The CDR3 consists of 16 residues. CDR3 residues: CASSQGETGSVPEAFF. The CDR3 bases are TGCGCCAGCAGCCAAGGGGAGACAGGGTCGGTGCCTGAAGCTTTCTTT.

This chain links TRBV3-1 (or the pseudogene TRBV3-2) with TRBJ1-2; possibly TRBD1 for D (5 bases). The CDR3 is 18 amino acids. Germline loops: CDR1 LGHDT, CDR2 YNNKEL (reference sequence). The germline V and J ends were trimmed by 0 bases and 0 bases, with 17 bases remaining between them. DNA of the CDR3: TGTGCCAGCAGCCAAGACCTGCAGGGCGCATCAACTAACTATGGCTACACCTTC. Translation gives CASSQDLQGASTNYGYTF.

This clone was counted only a few times. The chain is built from TRBV29-1 and TRBJ2-3; tentative D call: TRBD2 (7 bases). The CDR3 is made up of 15 amino acids. The germline gives CDR1 SQVTM, CDR2 ANQGSEA. Deletions cut 4 bases from V and 5 bases from J, with 19 bases between. CDR3 in DNA: TGCAGCGTTGTTTTCGTAGGGGGGGCCAGAGATACGCAGTATTTT. This encodes CSVVFVGGARDTQYF.

The chain carries TRBV19 and TRBJ1-1; no clear D. The CDR3 is 13 residues long. V lost 5 bases to trimming and J lost 1 base, with 8 bases between them. Germline assignment: CDR1 LNHDA and CDR2 SQIVND (reference sequence). The CDR3 region is CASSFPGNTEAFF. CDR3 nucleotides: TGTGCCAGTAGTTTCCCAGGGAACACTGAAGCTTTCTTT.

This chain joins TRBV12-3 or TRBV12-4 and TRBJ1-5, with D possibly TRBD1 on 5 matching bases. The CDR3 consists of 13 residues. Trimming pared 3 bases from V and 4 bases from J, leaving 7 bases between. The CDR3 loop is CASSFGGNQPQHF. For the CDR3, the DNA is TGTGCCAGCAGTTTCGGGGGGAATCAGCCCCAGCATTTT.

Only a few counts were recorded for this clone. The rearrangement joins TRBV19 to TRBJ1-1, with D possibly TRBD1 on 5 matching bases. The germline V gene has CDR1 LNHDA and CDR2 SQIVND (reference sequence). The CDR3 contains 13 residues. Trimming cost V 10 bases and J 0 bases, with 12 bases left between them. In nucleotides, the CDR3 is TGTGCCACCCAGACAGCGATGAACACTGAAGCTTTCTTT. Residues: CATQTAMNTEAFF.

CDR3 residues: CASSRVWAEVVQYF. CDR3 nucleotide sequence: TGTGCCAGCAGCCGAGTGTGGGCGGAGGTTGTGCAGTACTTC. The rearrangement joins TRBV14 to TRBJ2-7; D is perhaps TRBD2 (5 bases). The V and J ends lost 4 bases and 9 bases respectively, with 19 bases between them. Germline CDR1 reads SGHDN; CDR2 reads FVKESK. CDR3 size: 14 residues. Full variable domain (missing parts from reference TRBV14 and TRBJ2-7): EAGVTQFPSHSVIEKGQTVTLRCDPISGHDNLYWYRRVMGKEIKFLLHFVKESKQDESGMPNNRFLAERTGGTYSTLKVQPAELEDSGVYFCASSRVWAEVVQYFGPGTRLTVT.

This chain uses TRBV6-5 with TRBJ1-2, with 8 bases aligning to TRBD1. This CDR3 is built from 15 residues. Germline loops: CDR1 MNHEY, CDR2 SVGAGI. Trimming cost V 6 bases and J 4 bases; bases outside gene matches: 10. The CDR3 DNA follows: TGTGCCAGCAGACGAACCGGACAGGGCTCCTATGGCTACACCTTC. It codes for CASRRTGQGSYGYTF.

The CDR3 is CASRQDTVPNEKLFF. CDR3 in DNA: TGTGCCAGCAGGCAGGACACGGTACCAAATGAAAAACTGTTTTTT. V gene TRBV2 combines with J gene TRBJ1-4; TRBD1 might be the D (5 bases). The CDR3 covers 15 residues. From germline, CDR1 is SNHLY and CDR2 FYNNEI. The V end was cut by 6 bases, the J end by 5 bases, with 16 bases between. Complete variable domain (other parts from reference TRBV2 and TRBJ1-4): EPEVTQTPSHQVTQMGQEVILRCVPISNHLYFYWYRQILGQKVEFLVSFYNNEISEKSEIFDDQFSVERPDGSNFTLKIRSTKLEDSAMYFCASRQDTVPNEKLFFGSGTQLSVL.

The chain carries TRBV30 and TRBJ1-1; TRBD1 aligns across 9 bases. V lost 3 bases to trimming and J lost 6 bases; unmatched junction nucleotides: 5. This CDR3 has 13 residues. Germline CDR1 reads GTSNPN; CDR2 reads SVGIG (reference sequence). DNA of the CDR3: TGTGCCTGGAGCCCTGACAGGGGGGCTGAAGCTTTCTTT. Amino acid sequence: CAWSPDRGAEAFF.

The chain carries TRBV4-1 and TRBJ1-2; D is perhaps TRBD1 (5 bases). V was clipped by 0 bases and J by 1 base, with 9 bases between them. This CDR3 comprises 15 residues. Germline values: CDR1 MGHRA, CDR2 YSYEKL. The CDR3 DNA is TGCGCCAGCAGCCAAGATTTAGGGGATAACTATGGCTACACCTTC. This translates into CASSQDLGDNYGYTF.